This TCR beta chain was documented in a study of OX40 agonist ivuxolimab in advanced cancers. Regarding the study as a whole: In the expanded peripheral T cells, antigen specificity was never determined.

Blood sampling took place at baseline, cycle 4 day 1, and cycle 7 day 1. The assay was immunoSEQ multiplex PCR, and TCRdb's table has in-frame clones only and misses some. This table has tens of thousands of clones, 89% appearing once. CDR3 size: 14 residues. Germline V CDR1 and CDR2: SGHRS, YFSETQ. The V segment lost 2 bases and the J segment 5 bases; nucleotides outside the gene matches: 4. This clone was detected only once. Its target is not known. The sequences come from CD4+ or CD8+ T cells sorted from blood, collected in a trial of the OX40 agonist ivuxolimab. This chain connects TRBV5-1 to TRBJ2-1; TRBD2 agrees at 7 bases. The TCR comes from an adult with an advanced solid tumor such as melanoma, head and neck, liver or kidney cancer. The CDR3 is CASSFAGTNNEQFF. The CDR3 nucleotides are TGCGCCAGCAGCTTTGCCGGGACTAACAATGAGCAGTTCTTC.